This entry is about one TCR beta chain. Its recognized antigen is unknown. The input lacks base qualities; no much larger clone sits a single base away. These data belong to a study of shared T cell receptors in the human thymus (dated by TCRdb to about 2021). Study-wide context: The study investigated the way shared, self-reactive T-cell receptor alpha chains are produced in the human thymus.

Libraries were prepared through the immunoSEQ multiplex PCR assay. TCRdb limited this immuneACCESS table to in-frame rearrangements with V and J called. A share of clones is missing; checked studies link under half to unresolved V genes, and the rest is unexplained. The sample data list about 380,000 clones, and over 90% of these were observed just once. The top ten clones comprise 0.015% to 0.02% of the sample. From a lookup of the germline V gene, CDR1 and CDR2 are SNHLY and FYNNEI. From V the trimming removes 6 bases and from J it removes 4 bases, while the gene matches leave 7 bases of the junction unaccounted for. The cysteine opens and the phenylalanine closes a CDR3 of 15 amino acids. CDR3 DNA only is kept here, 45 bases in frame from base 1.

The chain was built from TRBV2 and TRBJ1-3; 9 central nucleotides agree with TRBD1. The TCR comes from a human donor. Sequencing was done on a sample of thymocytes. CDR3 sequence: CASSRGTGKGNTIYF. The bases are TGTGCCAGCAGCCGCGGGACAGGGAAGGGAAACACCATATATTTT.